The present T cell receptor beta chain was sequenced within a study of T cells after yellow fever vaccination (dated 2019 in TCRdb). In terms of the full investigation: The SMART-Seq v4 Ultra Low Input RNA kit was used to prepare libraries from fractions with low cell numbers. To follow T-cell clones before and after both primary and booster YFV17D yellow fever vaccination, bulk TCR alpha and beta repertoires underwent longitudinal sequencing. Blood was collected at multiple timepoints before and after primary and secondary immunization, and bulk PBMC replicates and cell subsets were isolated. Two healthy male donors, one aged 18 to 30 and one aged 30 to 40 years, were included in the cohort.

This specimen's treatment or condition label, interpreted: live attenuated yellow fever vaccine strain. Two biological replicates of bulk PBMCs were collected at each blood-draw timepoint. PBMCs were isolated from peripheral blood using a standard Ficoll-Paque protocol. TriZol was used to extract RNA from bulk PBMCs, CD4 and CD8 fractions, and dextramer-positive and dextramer-negative fractions. In regard to this clonotype: What antigen it recognizes has not been identified. Per-nucleotide qualities are absent, and no much larger clonotype sits a single base away.

CDR1 is given as SNHLY and CDR2 as FYNNEI, both from the germline V gene. The V and J ends are trimmed by 6 bases and 7 bases, leaving 9 bases between them. The CDR3 goes from the cysteine to the phenylalanine over 11 residues. The only DNA kept is the CDR3, 33 bases in frame from the first base. What the research found in general, with its limitations: Compared with the primary T-cell response, the secondary T-cell response was faster but weaker, reaching its peak on day 5 rather than on day 15. After the booster, most of the clones that had expanded following primary vaccination were detected again (approximately 96% of CD4 and more than 85% of CD8), which suggests that memory was broadly maintained. Because the study included only a couple of donors, the extent to which the findings can be generalized is limited. Computational filtering was required because FACS-sorted repertoires could contain abundant contaminating clonotypes from the bulk population. A small share of clonotypes occurred in both CD4 and CD8 compartments, likely arising from convergent recombination.

The instrument given in TCRdb is Illumina NovaSeq 6000. TCR cDNA was synthesized by 5'RACE template switching, through which a universal primer site and unique molecular identifiers were introduced. cDNA synthesis was primed from both the TCR alpha and TCR beta constant segments. Two PCR steps were used to amplify libraries, with sample barcodes and sequencing adapters being added in the second step. Sequencing of libraries was done on Illumina HiSeq 2500 (2x100 bp) or NovaSeq (2x150 bp). The original methods were these. MIGEC handled demultiplexing of reads and collapsing into UMI consensus sequences, while MiXCR performed V(D)J alignment. Vaccine-responding clonotypes were defined with edgeR using replicate PBMC samples, requiring FDR below 0.01 and a log2 fold change above 5 up to day 15. Each bulk clonotype received a CD4 or CD8 identity based on whether the sequenced CD4 or CD8 repertoire contained that clonotype at higher abundance. TCRdb trimmed public reads at Q25 via fastp, called clones via MiXCR and kept in-frame beta chains. Records with the same CDR3 protein are collapsed into one entry carrying the most frequent genes and DNA. V and J calls and clone size were set by TCRdb, not the authors. The sample has roughly 340,000 distinct CDR3 sequences on record, around 4.1% of them singletons. 20% to 25% of the sample lies in the top ten.

The chain couples TRBV2 to TRBJ1-1, with the D gene uncertain. The sequencing used PBMCs, collected 5 days after the yellow fever booster vaccination. The source of this sequence is a man aged 18 to 29 who received the YFV17D yellow fever vaccine. The CDR3 in this case is CASSVWVEAFF. The DNA reads as follows: TGTGCCAGCAGCGTGTGGGTTGAAGCTTTCTTT.